Presented here are 27 T cell receptor beta chains from one specimen sequenced in a study of fetal regulatory T cell absence and autoimmunity. Clones were read by immunoSEQ multiplex PCR, and TCRdb kept only the in-frame ones, dropping some. The top ten hold 2% of the sample, which has around 100,000 clones, 55% to 75% seen once. The sample was pancreas tissue. These receptors were collected from a male donor with IPEX syndrome.

V is TRBV6-1 and J is TRBJ2-1; 7 bases are a match to TRBD1. This CDR3 has 13 amino acids. J gave up 6 bases and V 10 bases, and 9 bases lay outside the gene matches. Germline-derived CDR1 and CDR2 are MNHNS and SASEGT. DNA for the CDR3: TGTGCCACAACCCTGGACAGGACCAATGAGCAGTTCTTC. It encodes CATTLDRTNEQFF.

CDR3 in amino acids: CASRGHRGKNSPLHF. CDR3 DNA: TGTGCCAGCAGGGGACACAGGGGAAAGAATTCACCCCTCCACTTT. The genes are TRBV6-5 and TRBJ1-6; TRBD1 matches 7 bases. This CDR3 has 15 amino acids. In germline, CDR1 is MNHEY, CDR2 SVGAGI. V trimming: 6 bases; J trimming: 7 bases; junction bases outside the gene matches: 9.

CDR3 DNA sequence: TGTGCCAGCAGTTACTCGGCAGGGCGGGCCGGGGAGCTGTTTTTT. Translated: CASSYSAGRAGELFF. This sequence joins TRBV6-6 and TRBJ2-2; D is possibly TRBD1 or TRBD2 (5 bases each). The CDR3 has 15 residues. CDR1 MNHNY and CDR2 SVGAGI come from the germline V gene (reference sequence). The ends were cut back, 0 bases at V and 6 bases at J, with 11 bases in the middle.

This sequence joins TRBV7-2 and TRBJ1-1; 10 nucleotides line up with TRBD1. Germline V gene sequence: CDR1 SGHTA, CDR2 FQGNSA. The CDR3 totals 13 residues. After removal of 7 bases from V and 8 bases from J, the junction contained 7 bases not matched to a gene. CDR3 amino acids: CASTTGQGKEAFF. CDR3 bases: TGTGCCAGCACCACGGGACAGGGGAAGGAAGCTTTCTTT.

In its sample, this clone was seen a few times. This chain connects TRBV27 to TRBJ1-6; 9 nucleotides line up with TRBD1. J lost 9 bases, V lost 8 bases, and 8 bases had no gene match. The CDR3 runs 14 residues. CDR1 is MNHEY, CDR2 SMNVEV, per germline (reference sequence). The CDR3 nucleotides read TGTGCCAGCTCTCTAACAGGGGGCGGTTCACCCCTCCACTTT. Protein: CASSLTGGGSPLHF.

J is TRBJ1-5 and V is TRBV18; 7 nucleotides agree with TRBD1. CDR1 KGHSH and CDR2 LQKENI come from the germline V gene. Trimming at V came to 3 bases and at J to 2 bases, leaving 7 bases not matched to a gene. The CDR3 spans 16 residues. The CDR3 loop is CASSPLRQGGNQPQHF. Written as DNA, the CDR3 is TGTGCCAGCTCACCTCTGCGACAGGGCGGCAATCAGCCCCAGCATTTT.

V is TRBV27 and J is TRBJ1-6, with D maybe TRBD1 (6 bases). Germline loops: CDR1 MNHEY, CDR2 SMNVEV (reference sequence). The ends were cut back, 1 base at V and 7 bases at J, with 11 bases in the middle. The CDR3 spans 15 residues. CDR3 sequence: CASSLWQGWNSPLHF. The CDR3 coding sequence is TGTGCCAGCAGTTTATGGCAGGGGTGGAATTCACCCCTCCACTTT.

The rearrangement uses TRBV7-2 and TRBJ1-4; D might be TRBD1 (5 bases). The CDR3 runs 14 residues. Germline V lookup: CDR1 SGHTA, CDR2 FQGNSA. The germline V and J ends were trimmed by 1 base and 4 bases, with 7 bases remaining between them. The CDR3: CASSLDGGNEKLFF. In DNA, the CDR3 is TGTGCCAGCAGCTTAGATGGGGGTAATGAAAAACTGTTTTTT.

The chain combines TRBV27 with TRBJ2-3; 8 bases align to TRBD2. The CDR3 has 14 amino acids. Germline-derived CDR1 and CDR2 are MNHEY and SMNVEV (reference sequence). The V segment lost 4 bases and the J segment 7 bases; nucleotides outside the gene matches: 7. The CDR3 spells CASSSLAAKNTQYF. As DNA, the CDR3 is TGTGCCAGCAGTTCACTAGCGGCTAAGAATACGCAGTATTTT.

The rearrangement links TRBV5-4 to TRBJ2-7, with TRBD1 matching 7 bases. J was trimmed by 3 bases and V by 4 bases; bases with no gene match: 7. The length of the CDR3 is 14 residues. The germline CDR1 and CDR2 sequences are SGHNT and YYREEE (reference sequence). The CDR3 nucleotides read TGTGCCAGCAGCCAGGGCGACAGGGTCTACGAGCAGTACTTC. Its protein product is CASSQGDRVYEQYF.

The chain couples TRBV2 to TRBJ2-1, with D unclear. The germline V gene has CDR1 SNHLY and CDR2 FYNNEI. The CDR3 has 12 amino acids. V dropped 7 bases and J dropped 5 bases, with 9 bases sitting between them. The CDR3, as DNA: TGTGCCAGCAAGACTGGCCACAATGAGCAGTTCTTC. This gives the protein CASKTGHNEQFF.

V usage is TRBV5-5 and J usage is TRBJ2-7, with D unclear. Germline CDR1 reads SGHKS; CDR2 reads YYEKEE (reference sequence). Between the trimmed V and J ends, which lost 3 bases and 7 bases, there was a span of 11 bases. This CDR3 has 12 residues. The CDR3 DNA reads as TGTGCCAGCAGCTGGGTGGGTAATGAGCAGTACTTC. It specifies CASSWVGNEQYF.

The CDR3 region has the DNA TGTGCCAGCAGTTACACGGGACCGGTTCCTGCTAACTATGGCTACACCTTC. Its protein product is CASSYTGPVPANYGYTF. V usage is TRBV27 and J usage is TRBJ1-2, with a possible D match to TRBD1 (5 bases). Germline lookup yields CDR1 MNHEY and CDR2 SMNVEV (reference sequence). This CDR3 is built from 17 residues. V was trimmed by 4 bases and J by 0 bases, leaving 18 bases between them.

This clone was observed a single time. This sequence joins TRBV18 and TRBJ2-7; no definite D call. There are 13 residues in the CDR3. Trimming cost V 4 bases and J 3 bases, with 10 bases left between them. Germline V gene data show CDR1 as KGHSH and CDR2 as LQKENI. The CDR3 here is CASSLKGYYEQYF. In nucleotides, the CDR3 is TGTGCCAGCTCACTTAAGGGATACTACGAGCAGTACTTC.

The V call is TRBV29-1, the J call TRBJ2-3; 9 bases are a match to TRBD2. Germline V gene data show CDR1 as SQVTM and CDR2 as ANQGSEA. There are 14 residues in the CDR3. Germline trimming cut 4 bases from V and 4 bases from J; bases unmatched to any gene: 6. The CDR3 DNA sequence: TGCAGCGTTGGACGCGGGAGGGCCCCAGATACGCAGTATTTT. It is translated as CSVGRGRAPDTQYF.

The chain uses TRBV5-1 and TRBJ2-7, with D possibly being TRBD2 (5 bases). V was cut by 3 bases and J by 3 bases, with 16 bases left in between. In germline, CDR1 is SGHRS, CDR2 YFSETQ. This CDR3 comprises 15 residues. The CDR3 DNA is TGCGCCAGCAGCTCCACTCGGGCGGGCCTCTACGAGCAGTACTTC. Amino acid sequence: CASSSTRAGLYEQYF.

The chain carries TRBV29-1 and TRBJ2-2; 10 nucleotides align to TRBD2. CDR1 and CDR2 (germline): SQVTM, ANQGSEA. V was pared by 0 bases and J by 4 bases, with 5 bases of the junction left unmatched. The CDR3 has 16 amino acids. The CDR3 nucleotides read TGCAGCGTTGAAGATCGGGGGACTAGCGCCACCGGGGAGCTGTTTTTT. Translation gives CSVEDRGTSATGELFF.

The rearrangement links TRBV4-1 to TRBJ1-1, with 9 positions matching TRBD1. CDR1 is MGHRA, CDR2 YSYEKL, per germline. This CDR3 comprises 15 residues. Germline trimming cut 5 bases from V and 0 bases from J; bases unmatched to any gene: 4. The CDR3 DNA is TGCGCCAGCAGCGCCGGGACAGGGTTGAACACTGAAGCTTTCTTT. Amino acids: CASSAGTGLNTEAFF.

V gene TRBV7-8 combines with J gene TRBJ2-7; D perhaps matches TRBD2 (7 bases). CDR1 is SGHVS and CDR2 is FQNEAQ in the germline V gene. V was trimmed by 7 bases and J by 0 bases, leaving 10 bases between them. CDR3 size: 13 residues. In nucleotides, the CDR3 is TGTGCCAGCATGGGGGGGCGCTCCTACGAGCAGTACTTC. Its protein product is CASMGGRSYEQYF.

This sequence joins TRBV4-3 and TRBJ2-7; no clear D. Germline CDR1 LGHNA, CDR2 YSLEER. The CDR3 covers 13 residues. Trimming stripped 4 bases from V and 3 bases from J, with 10 bases between. CDR3 sequence: CASSPDLFYEQYF. CDR3 DNA: TGCGCCAGCAGCCCGGACCTGTTCTACGAGCAGTACTTC.

The chain is built from TRBV5-1 and TRBJ2-7; 9 bases align to TRBD2. The CDR3 runs to 15 residues. The V segment lost 4 bases and the J segment 3 bases; nucleotides outside the gene matches: 8. CDR1 and CDR2 from the germline V gene are SGHRS and YFSETQ. The CDR3 reads CASSEKRGALYEQYF. The CDR3 nucleotides are TGCGCCAGCAGCGAGAAGCGGGGGGCACTCTACGAGCAGTACTTC.

The table lists this clone with many counts. The chain combines TRBV19 with TRBJ1-1; D perhaps matches TRBD1 (6 bases). V gave up 3 bases and J gave up 4 bases, with 12 bases separating them. The CDR3 spans 14 residues. Per the germline V gene, CDR1 is LNHDA and CDR2 is SQIVND (reference sequence). The CDR3 region has the DNA TGTGCCAGTAGTATTGGAGGGGGGGGCACTGAAGCTTTCTTT. This translates into CASSIGGGGTEAFF.

CDR3 amino acids: CASSLARGGSVAKNIQYF. The DNA for the CDR3 is TGTGCCAGCAGCTTAGCTCGGGGTGGTTCCGTAGCCAAAAACATTCAGTACTTC. The chain links TRBV7-8 to TRBJ2-4; maybe TRBD2 (5 bases). Germline assignment: CDR1 SGHVS and CDR2 FQNEAQ. The CDR3 is 18 amino acids. The ends were cut back, 0 bases at V and 0 bases at J, with 15 bases in the middle.

The chain uses TRBV2 and TRBJ2-7, with D possibly matching TRBD2 (6 bases). This CDR3 contains 10 residues. V was pared by 8 bases and J by 6 bases, with 8 bases between. Germline lookup yields CDR1 SNHLY and CDR2 FYNNEI. The CDR3 coding sequence is TGTGCCAGCGGAGGGACCGAGCAGTACTTC. Its protein product is CASGGTEQYF.

This clone came up a few times. The junction departs from germline at one end; a sequencing error may be responsible. The chain recombines TRBV6-5 with TRBJ1-2; no definite D call. CDR3 length: 13 residues. CDR1 is MNHEY, CDR2 SVGAGI, per germline. CDR3 sequence: CASSYYAKDGYTF. CDR3 sequence (DNA): TGTGCCAGCAGCTACTATGCTAAAGATGGCTACACCTTC.

This chain uses TRBV19 with TRBJ2-7, with D unclear. The CDR3 length is 14 residues. Deletions cut 5 bases from V and 0 bases from J, with 11 bases between. Germline assignment: CDR1 LNHDA and CDR2 SQIVND (reference sequence). The CDR3 here is CASSDTAISYEQYF. CDR3 nucleotides: TGTGCCAGTAGTGACACAGCCATCTCCTACGAGCAGTACTTC.

The CDR3 loop reads CASSRTGGYGYTF. The CDR3 DNA is TGTGCCAGTTCCAGGACAGGGGGCTATGGCTACACCTTC. The gene calls are TRBV27 and TRBJ1-2; 10 bases agree with TRBD1. Trimming at V came to 9 bases and at J to 4 bases, leaving 5 bases not matched to a gene. From germline, CDR1 is MNHEY and CDR2 SMNVEV (reference sequence). The CDR3 runs 13 residues.